This paragraph reports one TCR beta chain. A single base separates this from a much larger clone, so it may be a read error. Germline values: CDR1 SGHTA, CDR2 FQGNSA. This CDR3 region has 11 residues. None of the patients had undergone any treatment ahead of thyroid surgery. TCRdb called clones again from the PCR reads with MiXCR. This sample carries more than 20,000 clones, approximately 12% of them seen once, and the ten largest clones take roughly 5.3%. The data derive from a study of metastatic and nonmetastatic thyroid tumors. The receptor comes from a female donor with papillary thyroid cancer or a benign thyroid nodule (not recorded which). Some clones in this sample may be carry-over from other donors' samples. This chain uses TRBV7-2 with TRBJ2-5; D is unresolved. Material: blood. The CDR3 here is CASSLGEETGF. Here the CDR3 DNA reads TGTGCCAGCAGCTTAGGGGAAGAGACGGGCTTC.